Listed below are T cell receptor beta chains from one sample, sequenced in a study of monozygotic twins with inflammatory bowel disease. TCRdb reprocessed the 5' RACE reads, with one entry per CDR3 protein and no DNA. This sample contains 150,000 to 200,000 distinct CDR3 sequences. The sample comprised blood. The source of these receptors is a human donor with ulcerative colitis or Crohn's disease, or a healthy co-twin of an affected twin (not recorded which). CDR3s include the opening cysteine and the closing phenylalanine or tryptophan. The order of the fields is V gene, J gene, CDR3 length, CDR3 protein.

TRBV5-1	TRBJ1-4	14	CASSLAGGSEKLFF
TRBV28	TRBJ1-1	15	CASTQAAGLNTEAFF
TRBV24-1	TRBJ2-5	15	CATSDPGQPGETQYF
TRBV18	TRBJ2-7	15	CASSPPGVYPYEQYF
TRBV7-2	TRBJ1-2	15	CASSPRDRVDYGYTF
TRBV20-1	TRBJ2-1	14	CTVGGESSYNEQFF
TRBV7-2	TRBJ2-4	15	CASSLEGTAKNIQYF
TRBV28	TRBJ2-7	12	CASSFQRDEQYF
TRBV3-1	TRBJ1-5	15	CASRLYRGFNQPQHF
TRBV24-1	TRBJ1-1	13	CATSTGMNTEAFF
TRBV5-4	TRBJ2-2	17	CASSLANPFANTGELFF
TRBV7-6	TRBJ1-4	14	CASSSTYQGEKLFF
TRBV5-1	TRBJ2-6	15	CASSPDLSGANVLTF
TRBV7-2	TRBJ1-5	15	CASSLKGKSNQPQHF
TRBV29-1	TRBJ2-7	16	CSVGGATYRTAHEQYF
TRBV12-3/TRBV12-4	TRBJ1-6	14	CASSPRQGSSPLHF
TRBV19	TRBJ1-5	16	CASSPRSRDINQPQHF
TRBV7-2	TRBJ2-3	16	CASSLLLAGRQDTQYF
TRBV11-2	TRBJ2-7	14	CASSLERTLYEQYF
TRBV15	TRBJ2-7	13	CATSREGKYEQYF
TRBV5-1	TRBJ2-7	17	CASSLALTGAPSYEQYF
TRBV5-1	TRBJ1-1	14	CASIQGGGHTEAFF
TRBV7-2	TRBJ2-7	14	CASSLVAGSVEQYF
TRBV11-2	TRBJ2-5	15	CASSLWAGDQETQYF